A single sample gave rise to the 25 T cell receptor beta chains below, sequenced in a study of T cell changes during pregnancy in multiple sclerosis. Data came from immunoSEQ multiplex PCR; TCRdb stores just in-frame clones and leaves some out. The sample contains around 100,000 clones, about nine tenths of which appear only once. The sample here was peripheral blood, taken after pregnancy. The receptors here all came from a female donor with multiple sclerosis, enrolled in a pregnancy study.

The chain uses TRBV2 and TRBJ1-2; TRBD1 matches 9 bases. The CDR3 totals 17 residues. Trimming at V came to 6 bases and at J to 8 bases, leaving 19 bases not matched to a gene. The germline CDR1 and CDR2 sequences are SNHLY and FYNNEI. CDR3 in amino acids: CASSLRDREKGWDGYTF. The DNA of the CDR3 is TGTGCCAGCAGCCTCCGGGACAGGGAAAAGGGGTGGGACGGCTACACCTTC.

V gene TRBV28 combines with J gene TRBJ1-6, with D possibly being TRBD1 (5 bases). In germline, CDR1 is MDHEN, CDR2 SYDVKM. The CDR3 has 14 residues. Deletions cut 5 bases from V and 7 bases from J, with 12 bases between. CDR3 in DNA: TGTGCCAGCAGTCAAGTCAGGGAAAATTCACCCCTCCACTTT. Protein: CASSQVRENSPLHF.

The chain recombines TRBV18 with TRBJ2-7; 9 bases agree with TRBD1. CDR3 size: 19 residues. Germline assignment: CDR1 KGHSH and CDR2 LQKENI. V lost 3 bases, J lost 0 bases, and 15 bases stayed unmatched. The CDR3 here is CASSPLPGQGSRVSYEQYF. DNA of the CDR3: TGTGCCAGCTCACCTCTTCCGGGACAGGGTTCGAGGGTCTCCTACGAGCAGTACTTC.

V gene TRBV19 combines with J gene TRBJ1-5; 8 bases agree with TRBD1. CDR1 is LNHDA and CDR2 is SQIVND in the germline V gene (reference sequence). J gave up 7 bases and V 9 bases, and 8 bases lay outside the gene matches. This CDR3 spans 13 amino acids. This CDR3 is CASKDRGEQPQHF. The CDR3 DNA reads TGTGCCAGCAAAGACAGGGGAGAACAGCCCCAGCATTTT.

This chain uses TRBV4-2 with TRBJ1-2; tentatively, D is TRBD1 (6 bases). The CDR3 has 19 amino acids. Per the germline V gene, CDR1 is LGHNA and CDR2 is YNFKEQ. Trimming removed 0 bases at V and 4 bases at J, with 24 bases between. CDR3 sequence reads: CASSQDLSMQGSLPYGYTF. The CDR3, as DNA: TGTGCCAGCAGCCAAGATCTCTCTATGCAGGGGAGTCTTCCCTATGGCTACACCTTC.

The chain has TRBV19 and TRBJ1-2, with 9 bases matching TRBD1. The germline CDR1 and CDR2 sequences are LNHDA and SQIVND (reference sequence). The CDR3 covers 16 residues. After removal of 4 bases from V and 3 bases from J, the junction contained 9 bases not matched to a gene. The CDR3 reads CASSTNRGRWDYGYTF. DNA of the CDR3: TGTGCCAGTAGTACAAACAGGGGGCGATGGGACTATGGCTACACCTTC. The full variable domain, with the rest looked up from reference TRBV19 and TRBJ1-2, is DGGITQSPKYLFRKEGQNVTLSCEQNLNHDAMYWYRQDPGQGLRLIYYSQIVNDFQKGDIAEGYSVSREKKESFPLTVTSAQKNPTAFYLCASSTNRGRWDYGYTFGSGTRLTVV.

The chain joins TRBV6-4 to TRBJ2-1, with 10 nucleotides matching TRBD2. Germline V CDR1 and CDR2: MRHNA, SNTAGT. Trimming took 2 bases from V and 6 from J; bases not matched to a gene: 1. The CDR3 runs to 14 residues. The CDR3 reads CASSDSGGANEQFF. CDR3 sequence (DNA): TGTGCCAGCAGTGACAGCGGGGGGGCCAATGAGCAGTTCTTC.

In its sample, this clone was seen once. The CDR3 protein is CASILTRPTYEQYF. The CDR3 nucleotides are TGCGCCAGCATTTTGACACGACCTACCTACGAGCAGTACTTC. This rearrangement joins TRBV10-1 to TRBJ2-7; D is uncertain. Trimming shortened V by 7 bases and J by 2 bases, and 15 bases separated the two germline ends. CDR3 length: 14 amino acids. Germline CDR1 reads WNHNN; CDR2 reads SYGVQD (reference sequence).

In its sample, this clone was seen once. In DNA, the CDR3 is TGTGCCACCAGCAGAGCTACTAGCGGGATAGACGAGCAGTTCTTC. Protein product: CATSRATSGIDEQFF. V gene TRBV15 combines with J gene TRBJ2-1; 10 bases are a match to TRBD2. V was clipped by 1 base and J by 10 bases; unmatched bases: 7. Germline V gene data show CDR1 as LNHNV and CDR2 as YYDKDF (reference sequence). The CDR3 is 15 amino acids.

The CDR3 protein is CAWSVPWDSLNTEAFF. The CDR3 DNA sequence: TGTGCCTGGAGTGTACCATGGGACAGCTTGAACACTGAAGCTTTCTTT. The gene calls are TRBV30 and TRBJ1-1; the match to TRBD1 covers 7 bases. Per the germline V gene, CDR1 is GTSNPN and CDR2 is SVGIG (reference sequence). J lost 0 bases, V lost 0 bases, and 7 bases had no gene match. CDR3 length equals 16 residues.

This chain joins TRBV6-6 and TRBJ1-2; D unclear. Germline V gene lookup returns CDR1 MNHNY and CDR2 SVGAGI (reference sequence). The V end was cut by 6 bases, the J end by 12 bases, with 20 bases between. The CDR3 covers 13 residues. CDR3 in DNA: TGTGCCAGCAGCCCTACCCTGCCGGGAGGAGACACCTTC. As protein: CASSPTLPGGDTF.

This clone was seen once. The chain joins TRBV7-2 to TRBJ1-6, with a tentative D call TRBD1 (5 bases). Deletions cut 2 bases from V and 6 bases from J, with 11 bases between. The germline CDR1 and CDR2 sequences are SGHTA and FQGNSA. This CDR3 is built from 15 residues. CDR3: CASSLHPQGNSPLHF. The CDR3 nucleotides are TGTGCCAGCAGCTTACACCCTCAGGGTAATTCACCCCTCCACTTT.

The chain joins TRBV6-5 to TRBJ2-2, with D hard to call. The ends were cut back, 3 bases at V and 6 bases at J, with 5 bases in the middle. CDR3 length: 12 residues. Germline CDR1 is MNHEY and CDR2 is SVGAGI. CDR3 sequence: CASSYRSGELFF. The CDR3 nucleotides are TGTGCCAGCAGTTATCGGTCCGGGGAGCTGTTTTTT.

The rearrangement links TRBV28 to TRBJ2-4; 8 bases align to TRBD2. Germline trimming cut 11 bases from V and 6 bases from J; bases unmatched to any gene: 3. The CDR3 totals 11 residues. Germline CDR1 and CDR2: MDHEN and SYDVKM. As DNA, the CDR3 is TGTGCCTCCCTAGCGGGAAACATTCAGTACTTC. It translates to CASLAGNIQYF. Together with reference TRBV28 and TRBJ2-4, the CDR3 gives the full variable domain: DVKVTQSSRYLVKRTGEKVFLECVQDMDHENMFWYRQDPGLGLRLIYFSYDVKMKEKGDIPEGYSVSREKKERFSLILESASTNQTSMYLCASLAGNIQYFGAGTRLSVL.

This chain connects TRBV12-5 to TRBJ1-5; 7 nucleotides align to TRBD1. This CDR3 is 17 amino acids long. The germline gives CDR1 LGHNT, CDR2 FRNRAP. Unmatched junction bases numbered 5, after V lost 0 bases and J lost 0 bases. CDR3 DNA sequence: TGTGCTAGTGGTTTGGTACTGAACAGGGGTAGCAATCAGCCCCAGCATTTT. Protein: CASGLVLNRGSNQPQHF.

CDR3 coding DNA: TGCGCCAGCAGCTTGGCAGGGAACCCCTTGAACACTGAAGCTTTCTTT. Translation: CASSLAGNPLNTEAFF. The chain carries TRBV5-1 and TRBJ1-1, with D perhaps TRBD1 (5 bases). Trimming shortened V by 0 bases and J by 0 bases, and 12 bases separated the two germline ends. The CDR3 length is 16 residues. The germline CDR1 and CDR2 sequences are SGHRS and YFSETQ.

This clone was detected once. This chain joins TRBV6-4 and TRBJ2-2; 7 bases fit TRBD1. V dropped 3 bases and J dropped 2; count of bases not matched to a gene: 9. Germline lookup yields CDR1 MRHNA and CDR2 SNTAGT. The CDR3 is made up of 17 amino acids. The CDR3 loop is CASSEGTASFNTGELFF. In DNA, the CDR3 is TGTGCCAGCAGTGAGGGGACAGCAAGTTTCAACACCGGGGAGCTGTTTTTT.

The CDR3 spells CASSQDPGIEQYF. DNA for the CDR3: TGCGCCAGCAGCCAAGATCCAGGGATAGAGCAGTACTTC. The V call is TRBV4-1, the J call TRBJ2-7; tentatively, D is TRBD1 (5 bases). Trimming shortened V by 0 bases and J by 7 bases, and 10 bases separated the two germline ends. CDR1 is MGHRA, CDR2 YSYEKL, per germline. The CDR3 totals 13 residues.

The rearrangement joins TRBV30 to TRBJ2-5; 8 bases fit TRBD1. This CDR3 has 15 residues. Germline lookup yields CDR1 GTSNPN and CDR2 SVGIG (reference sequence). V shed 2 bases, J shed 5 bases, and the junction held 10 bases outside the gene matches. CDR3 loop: CAWSQRAGGRETQYF. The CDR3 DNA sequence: TGTGCCTGGAGTCAAAGGGCAGGGGGCCGGGAGACCCAGTACTTC.

The CDR3: CASSGRRDTGELFF. As DNA, the CDR3 is TGTGCCTCAAGCGGGCGCCGCGACACCGGGGAGCTGTTTTTT. This chain uses TRBV6-5 with TRBJ2-2; perhaps TRBD2 as D (6 bases). CDR1 is MNHEY, CDR2 SVGAGI, per germline. Trimming took off 11 bases at V and 3 bases at J, with 16 bases between the two ends. This CDR3 is built from 14 residues.

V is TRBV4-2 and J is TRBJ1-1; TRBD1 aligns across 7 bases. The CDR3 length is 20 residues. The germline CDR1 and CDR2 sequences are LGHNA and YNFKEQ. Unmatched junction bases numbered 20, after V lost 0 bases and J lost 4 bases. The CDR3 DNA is TGTGCCAGCAGCCAAGATCCCGTTGTCGGGACAGCCACTGCGAGCACTGAAGCTTTCTTT. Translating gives CASSQDPVVGTATASTEAFF.

The CDR3 spells CASIAAPTGVRVGYTF. DNA of the CDR3: TGTGCCAGCATTGCGGCCCCGACAGGGGTCAGGGTCGGCTACACCTTC. This chain links TRBV5-6 with TRBJ1-2; 8 bases agree with TRBD1. Looked up from germline, CDR1 is SGHDT and CDR2 is YYEEEE. The CDR3 length is 16 residues. Losses at the gene ends were 6 bases for V and 8 bases for J; bases not matched to a gene: 18.

The CDR3: CASSSSVNQPQHF. CDR3 DNA sequence: TGTGCCAGCAGCTCGTCAGTCAATCAGCCCCAGCATTTT. The V call is TRBV5-4, the J call TRBJ1-5; D unclear. Germline CDR1 and CDR2: SGHNT and YYREEE (reference sequence). Deletions cut 3 bases from V and 3 bases from J, with 7 bases between. There are 13 residues in the CDR3.

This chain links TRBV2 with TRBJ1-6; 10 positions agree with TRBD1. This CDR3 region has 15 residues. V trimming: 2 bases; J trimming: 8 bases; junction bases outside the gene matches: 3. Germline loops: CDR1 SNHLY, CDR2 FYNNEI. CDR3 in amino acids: CASSEKGTGDSPLHF. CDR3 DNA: TGTGCCAGCAGTGAAAAGGGGACAGGGGATTCACCCCTCCACTTT. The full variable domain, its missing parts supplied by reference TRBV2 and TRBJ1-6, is EPEVTQTPSHQVTQMGQEVILRCVPISNHLYFYWYRQILGQKVEFLVSFYNNEISEKSEIFDDQFSVERPDGSNFTLKIRSTKLEDSAMYFCASSEKGTGDSPLHFGNGTRLTVT.

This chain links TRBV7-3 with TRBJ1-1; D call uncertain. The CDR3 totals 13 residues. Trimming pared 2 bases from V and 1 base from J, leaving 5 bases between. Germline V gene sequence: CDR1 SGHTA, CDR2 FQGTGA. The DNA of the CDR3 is TGTGCCAGCAGCTTATCGTGGAACACTGAAGCTTTCTTT. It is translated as CASSLSWNTEAFF.